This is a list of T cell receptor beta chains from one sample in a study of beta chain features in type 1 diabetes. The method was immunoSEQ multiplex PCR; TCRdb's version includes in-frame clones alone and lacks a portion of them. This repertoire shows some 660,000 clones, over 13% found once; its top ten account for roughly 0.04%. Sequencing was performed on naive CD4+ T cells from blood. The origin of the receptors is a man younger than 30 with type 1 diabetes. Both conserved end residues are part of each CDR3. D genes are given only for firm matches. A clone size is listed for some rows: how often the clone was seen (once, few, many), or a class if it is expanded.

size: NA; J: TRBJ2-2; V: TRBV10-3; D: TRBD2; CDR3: CAISGASGSAGELFF; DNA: TGTGCCATCAGTGGGGCGAGCGGGAGTGCCGGGGAGCTGTTTTTT
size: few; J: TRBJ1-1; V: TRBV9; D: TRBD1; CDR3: CASSSRGGQGMNTEAFF; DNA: TGTGCCAGCAGCTCCCGTGGAGGACAGGGGATGAACACTGAAGCTTTCTTT
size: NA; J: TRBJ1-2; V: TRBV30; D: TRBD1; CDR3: CAWSRDRAGYGYTF; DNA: TGTGCCTGGAGTAGGGACAGGGCCGGCTATGGCTACACCTTC
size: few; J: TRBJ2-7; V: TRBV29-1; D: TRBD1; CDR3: CSGTGDYEQYF; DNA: TGCAGCGGGACAGGTGATTACGAGCAGTACTTC
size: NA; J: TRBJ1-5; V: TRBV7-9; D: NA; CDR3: CASSLISRGSGNQPQHF; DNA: TGTGCCAGCAGCTTAATAAGTCGAGGCTCGGGCAATCAGCCCCAGCATTTT
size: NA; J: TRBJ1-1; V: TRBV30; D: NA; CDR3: CAWSYEGTEAFF; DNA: TGTGCCTGGAGTTATGAGGGAACCGAAGCTTTCTTT
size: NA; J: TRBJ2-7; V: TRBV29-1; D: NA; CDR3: CSVLLLSLTYEQYF; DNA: TGCAGCGTTCTCCTTCTTAGCCTAACCTACGAGCAGTACTTC
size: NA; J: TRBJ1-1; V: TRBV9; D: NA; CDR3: CASSVVGGPNTEAFF; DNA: TGTGCCAGCAGCGTAGTTGGAGGTCCGAACACTGAAGCTTTCTTT
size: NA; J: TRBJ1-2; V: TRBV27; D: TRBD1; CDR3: CASSEGQGIDYTF; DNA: TGTGCCAGCAGCGAGGGACAGGGGATTGACTACACCTTC
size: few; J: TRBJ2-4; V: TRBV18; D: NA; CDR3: CASSPLGGLTKNIQYF; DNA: TGTGCCAGTTCACCACTCGGGGGCCTAACCAAAAACATTCAGTACTTC
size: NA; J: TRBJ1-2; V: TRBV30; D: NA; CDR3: CAWSPGTPGYTF; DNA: TGTGCCTGGAGCCCCGGGACGCCGGGCTACACCTTC
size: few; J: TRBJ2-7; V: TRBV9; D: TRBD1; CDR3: CASTRDRDDEQYF; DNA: TGTGCCAGCACCCGGGACAGGGATGACGAGCAGTACTTC
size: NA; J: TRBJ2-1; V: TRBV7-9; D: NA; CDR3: CASSFEAGTTYNEQFF; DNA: TGTGCCAGCAGCTTTGAGGCGGGGACCACCTACAATGAGCAGTTCTTC
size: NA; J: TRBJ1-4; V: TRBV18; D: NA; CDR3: CASSPGNNEKLFF; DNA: TGTGCCAGCTCACCTGGGAACAATGAAAAACTGTTTTTT
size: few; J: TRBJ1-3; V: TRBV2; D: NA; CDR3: CASSVSDDMGNWYRNGNTIYF; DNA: TGTGCCAGCAGTGTGTCTGACGATATGGGCAACTGGTACCGAAATGGAAACACCATATATTTT
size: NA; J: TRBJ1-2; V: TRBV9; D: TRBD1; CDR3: CASNGQATYGYTF; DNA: TGTGCCAGCAACGGACAGGCGACCTATGGCTACACCTTC
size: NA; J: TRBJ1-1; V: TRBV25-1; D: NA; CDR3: CASSEYRGPEKAFF; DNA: TGTGCCAGCAGTGAATATAGAGGCCCTGAAAAAGCTTTCTTT
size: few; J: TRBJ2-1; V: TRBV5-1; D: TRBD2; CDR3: CASSTGGVPGDEQFF; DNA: TGCGCCAGCAGCACCGGGGGGGTTCCCGGGGATGAGCAGTTCTTC
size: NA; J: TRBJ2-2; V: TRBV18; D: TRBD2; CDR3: CASSPRLAGTGELFF; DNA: TGTGCCAGCTCACCACGCCTAGCGGGGACCGGGGAGCTGTTTTTT